The clone carrying this T cell receptor beta chain was seen a handful of times. As yet, its antigen is unknown. The data derive from a study of blood T cells in healthy people across ages. The wider study: Capture by template switching was about one barcoded beta molecule per two T cells.

Looked up from germline, CDR1 is SQVTM and CDR2 is ANQGSEA. CDR3 length: 12 amino acids. V lost 4 bases and J 9 bases, leaving 16 bases between the germline ends. For the second PCR, which ran for roughly 6 to 12 cycles, a sample-barcoded 5' primer and a J-beta primer mix were used. TCRdb called the 5' RACE reads again in MiXCR, with one record for every CDR3 protein. The table lists about 780,000 distinct CDR3 sequences, under 30% of them singletons. Findings and limits, study-wide: Getting older went along with TCR beta diversity per million T cells dropping roughly linearly.

Russia was home to the donors, healthy Caucasian individuals aged roughly 6 to 100. The data also belong to a second study, concerning T cells of mothers and their children. From that study: Related mother-child pairs showed slightly, non-significantly higher overlap than unrelated pairs.

The J gene is TRBJ2-7, the V gene TRBV29-1; D ambiguous. The sequence was obtained from a boy aged 5 to 17 in good health. Sequenced sample: blood. The CDR3 DNA follows: TGCAGCGTTGCGTGGATAGCTCTAGGGCAGTACTTC. Translation: CSVAWIALGQYF.